The rows below give T cell receptor beta chains drawn from one sample of a study of T cells in Graves' hyperthyroidism and ophthalmopathy. TCRdb re-analysed the multiplex PCR reads in MiXCR, keeping a single row per CDR3 protein. The sample lists under 350,000 distinct CDR3 sequences, under 30% seen once, with around 30% in the top ten. Sequenced: blood. The source is a man between 35 and 55 years old with Graves' hyperthyroidism that later progressed to Graves' ophthalmopathy. Both conserved end residues are part of each CDR3. The D gene is left open where the match is weak. The size of a clone is reported for some rows only, either as once, few or many, or as a class for expanded clones.

j_gene: TRBJ2-7; v_gene: TRBV19; abundance: many; d_gene: TRBD2; CDR3nt: TGTGCCAGTAGTATCCGCACTAGCGGGAGCGCCGGCGAGCAGTACTTC; CDR3aa: CASSIRTSGSAGEQYF
j_gene: TRBJ2-6; v_gene: TRBV28; abundance: many; d_gene: -; CDR3nt: TGTGCCAGCAGGGATGGGGGGAGCACTGGGGCCAACGTCCTGACTTTC; CDR3aa: CASRDGGSTGANVLTF
j_gene: TRBJ1-2; v_gene: TRBV27; abundance: -; d_gene: -; CDR3nt: TGTGCCAGCAGTTCGCAAGAGTCCTATAACTATGGCTACACCTTC; CDR3aa: CASSSQESYNYGYTF
j_gene: TRBJ2-7; v_gene: TRBV12-3/TRBV12-4; abundance: -; d_gene: -; CDR3nt: TGTGCCAGCAGTTTAGGACAGGGAGGGGACCACGAGCAGTACTTC; CDR3aa: CASSLGQGGDHEQYF
j_gene: TRBJ2-7; v_gene: TRBV29-1; abundance: many; d_gene: TRBD1; CDR3nt: TGCAGCGCCGGGACAGGGGGCTTATACGAGCAGTACTTC; CDR3aa: CSAGTGGLYEQYF
j_gene: TRBJ1-1; v_gene: TRBV28; abundance: few; d_gene: -; CDR3nt: TGTGCCAGCAGCAATCGGGCCACTGAAGCTTTCTTT; CDR3aa: CASSNRATEAFF
j_gene: TRBJ1-4; v_gene: TRBV28; abundance: -; d_gene: -; CDR3nt: TGTGCCAGCAGTTTGCCCCGGGGAGGCCTTGGGGAAAAACTGTTTTTT; CDR3aa: CASSLPRGGLGEKLFF
j_gene: TRBJ2-5; v_gene: TRBV28; abundance: many; d_gene: TRBD2; CDR3nt: TGTGCCAGCAGTTTGCTAGGGCTCGGACTAGCTTCGACGGAGGAGACCCAGTACTTC; CDR3aa: CASSLLGLGLASTEETQYF
j_gene: TRBJ1-3; v_gene: TRBV7-8; abundance: few; d_gene: -; CDR3nt: TGTGCCAGCAGCCCCATTCCAGGTCCTGGAAACACCATATATTTT; CDR3aa: CASSPIPGPGNTIYF
j_gene: TRBJ1-6; v_gene: TRBV6-5; abundance: few; d_gene: TRBD1; CDR3nt: TGTGCCAGCAGTTCGTCGGACAGGGCCTATAATTCACCCCTCCACTTT; CDR3aa: CASSSSDRAYNSPLHF
j_gene: TRBJ2-5; v_gene: TRBV19; abundance: many; d_gene: -; CDR3nt: TGTGCCAGTAGTATTGGGCAGGGTCCAGAGACCCAGTACTTC; CDR3aa: CASSIGQGPETQYF
j_gene: TRBJ1-1; v_gene: TRBV11-1; abundance: -; d_gene: -; CDR3nt: TGTGCCAGCAGCTCCTCGGACCGGGGAGGGACTGAAGCTTTCTTT; CDR3aa: CASSSSDRGGTEAFF
j_gene: TRBJ2-7; v_gene: TRBV7-2; abundance: -; d_gene: TRBD1; CDR3nt: TGTGCCAGCAGGTCCGGGACAGGGGGCCCCTACGAGCAGTACTTC; CDR3aa: CASRSGTGGPYEQYF
j_gene: TRBJ2-5; v_gene: TRBV6-2/TRBV6-3; abundance: few; d_gene: -; CDR3nt: TGTGCCAGCAGTTACTCAACCCGGGAGACCCAGTACTTC; CDR3aa: CASSYSTRETQYF
j_gene: TRBJ2-3; v_gene: TRBV29-1; abundance: many; d_gene: -; CDR3nt: TGCAGCGTTGACGCAGGGCCCGATACGCAGTATTTT; CDR3aa: CSVDAGPDTQYF
j_gene: TRBJ2-5; v_gene: TRBV28; abundance: -; d_gene: -; CDR3nt: TGTGCCAGCAGTCCCCCTTTGGGGACCCAGTACTTC; CDR3aa: CASSPPLGTQYF
j_gene: TRBJ2-5; v_gene: TRBV28; abundance: -; d_gene: -; CDR3nt: TGTGCCAGCAGTTTCGGGTCACCGGGGGAGACCCAGTACTTC; CDR3aa: CASSFGSPGETQYF
j_gene: TRBJ2-7; v_gene: TRBV7-9; abundance: many; d_gene: -; CDR3nt: TGTGCCAGCAGCTTAGAGGCTGGGTCTAGCTGGCGCGAGCAGTACTTC; CDR3aa: CASSLEAGSSWREQYF
j_gene: TRBJ1-3; v_gene: TRBV12-3/TRBV12-4; abundance: -; d_gene: -; CDR3nt: TGTGCCAGCAGATATACGTCCGGGGTTGGAAACACCATATATTTT; CDR3aa: CASRYTSGVGNTIYF
j_gene: TRBJ2-6; v_gene: TRBV18; abundance: many; d_gene: -; CDR3nt: TGTGCCAGCTCACCAACGGGTACAGGGTACTCTGGGGCCAACGTCCTGACTTTC; CDR3aa: CASSPTGTGYSGANVLTF
j_gene: TRBJ2-4; v_gene: TRBV19; abundance: many; d_gene: TRBD1; CDR3nt: TGTGCCAGTAGTCTCCAGGGGGCAAACATTCAGTACTTC; CDR3aa: CASSLQGANIQYF
j_gene: TRBJ1-1; v_gene: TRBV11-1; abundance: once; d_gene: TRBD1; CDR3nt: TGTGCCAGCAGCTTAGCGCTAGGGCAGGGGGGAGTCAACACTGAAGCTTTCTTT; CDR3aa: CASSLALGQGGVNTEAFF
j_gene: TRBJ1-1; v_gene: TRBV19; abundance: -; d_gene: TRBD1; CDR3nt: TGTGCCAGTAAAGAGCCCCGGGACAGAGGCTTGAAGTGGGACACTGAAGCTTTCTTT; CDR3aa: CASKEPRDRGLKWDTEAFF
j_gene: TRBJ2-5; v_gene: TRBV20-1; abundance: many; d_gene: TRBD2; CDR3nt: TGCAGTGCTAGATCAGGACTAGCGGAAGAGACCCAGTACTTC; CDR3aa: CSARSGLAEETQYF
j_gene: TRBJ2-7; v_gene: TRBV5-1; abundance: many; d_gene: -; CDR3nt: TGCGCCAGCAGCAAAGGACGGCAGAGCTCCTACGAGCAGTACTTC; CDR3aa: CASSKGRQSSYEQYF
j_gene: TRBJ2-5; v_gene: TRBV5-1; abundance: many; d_gene: TRBD1; CDR3nt: TGCGCCAGCAGCCCGGGACAGGGGATCGAGACCCAGTACTTC; CDR3aa: CASSPGQGIETQYF
j_gene: TRBJ2-5; v_gene: TRBV5-1; abundance: -; d_gene: TRBD2; CDR3nt: TGCGCCAGCAGCGGGGGTAATAGCGGGAGAGGTGAGACCCAGTACTTC; CDR3aa: CASSGGNSGRGETQYF
j_gene: TRBJ2-2; v_gene: TRBV20-1; abundance: few; d_gene: TRBD2; CDR3nt: TGCAGTGCGAAAGTTAGCGGGAGTTTAAATCACGGGGAGCTGTGTTTT; CDR3aa: CSAKVSGSLNHGELCF
j_gene: TRBJ1-2; v_gene: TRBV12-3/TRBV12-4; abundance: many; d_gene: -; CDR3nt: TGTGCCAGCACAGGCTCGGGGGGCTACACCTTC; CDR3aa: CASTGSGGYTF
j_gene: TRBJ2-7; v_gene: TRBV4-3; abundance: once; d_gene: -; CDR3nt: TGCGCCAGCAGCCAAGATCTACAGGTCCTGAGGGAGCAGTACTTC; CDR3aa: CASSQDLQVLREQYF
j_gene: TRBJ2-1; v_gene: TRBV30; abundance: many; d_gene: -; CDR3nt: TGTGCCTGGATGTTGGGGGCTGCGGGTGAGCAGTTCTTC; CDR3aa: CAWMLGAAGEQFF
j_gene: TRBJ2-2; v_gene: TRBV2; abundance: many; d_gene: TRBD1; CDR3nt: TGTGCCAGCAGTGGGACAGGGGCCGACACCGGGGAGCTGTTTTTT; CDR3aa: CASSGTGADTGELFF
j_gene: TRBJ1-5; v_gene: TRBV19; abundance: many; d_gene: -; CDR3nt: TGTGCCAGTAGTTTGACGTTTAGGGATCAGCCCCAGCATTTT; CDR3aa: CASSLTFRDQPQHF
j_gene: TRBJ1-2; v_gene: TRBV19; abundance: many; d_gene: TRBD1; CDR3nt: TGTGCCAGTAGACAGCGACAGGGTAATGGCTACACCTTC; CDR3aa: CASRQRQGNGYTF
j_gene: TRBJ1-1; v_gene: TRBV30; abundance: many; d_gene: -; CDR3nt: TGTGCCTGGATAGGGCCGACCGAAGCTTTCTTT; CDR3aa: CAWIGPTEAFF
j_gene: TRBJ2-7; v_gene: TRBV7-8; abundance: -; d_gene: TRBD2; CDR3nt: TGTGCCAGCAGCTCCTCCTCTAGCGGGAGAATATACGAGCAGTACTTC; CDR3aa: CASSSSSSGRIYEQYF
j_gene: TRBJ1-1; v_gene: TRBV28; abundance: -; d_gene: -; CDR3nt: TGTGCCAGCAGCCAAGACACTGTAGAAGCTTTCTTT; CDR3aa: CASSQDTVEAFF
j_gene: TRBJ2-2; v_gene: TRBV29-1; abundance: many; d_gene: TRBD1; CDR3nt: TGCAGCGCCATATCGACAGGGGAACGGGTCACCGGGGAGCTGTTTTTT; CDR3aa: CSAISTGERVTGELFF
j_gene: TRBJ2-7; v_gene: TRBV4-1; abundance: -; d_gene: -; CDR3nt: TGCGCCAGCAGCCAAGATATGCTAGGTCGGCTCTACGAGCAGTACTTC; CDR3aa: CASSQDMLGRLYEQYF
j_gene: TRBJ1-3; v_gene: TRBV29-1; abundance: many; d_gene: -; CDR3nt: TGCAGCGTTCGGGACCCAATCGGGACACCGAGCTCTGGAAACACCATATATTTT; CDR3aa: CSVRDPIGTPSSGNTIYF
j_gene: TRBJ2-5; v_gene: TRBV6-5; abundance: -; d_gene: TRBD1; CDR3nt: TGTGCCAGCAGTTACCGACAGGGTGGCCAAGAGACCCAGTACTTC; CDR3aa: CASSYRQGGQETQYF
j_gene: TRBJ2-5; v_gene: TRBV7-9; abundance: many; d_gene: -; CDR3nt: TGTGCCAGCAGCCCGACAGCCCAAGTGACCCAGTACTTC; CDR3aa: CASSPTAQVTQYF
j_gene: TRBJ2-7; v_gene: TRBV2; abundance: many; d_gene: TRBD2; CDR3nt: TGTGCCAGCAGCAGGGAAACTAGCGGTTCCTACGAGCAGTACTTC; CDR3aa: CASSRETSGSYEQYF
j_gene: TRBJ2-7; v_gene: TRBV12-3/TRBV12-4; abundance: many; d_gene: -; CDR3nt: TGTGCCAGCAGTACCCGCTCGGGGAGCCGATACGAGCAGTACTTC; CDR3aa: CASSTRSGSRYEQYF
j_gene: TRBJ1-1; v_gene: TRBV6-1; abundance: many; d_gene: -; CDR3nt: TGTGCCAGCAGTGAAGGGTTCGGGGTGAACACTGAAGCTTTCTTT; CDR3aa: CASSEGFGVNTEAFF
j_gene: TRBJ1-6; v_gene: TRBV6-1; abundance: many; d_gene: -; CDR3nt: TGTGCCAGCGGCACCGGGACTGCGAATTCACCCCTCCACTTT; CDR3aa: CASGTGTANSPLHF
j_gene: TRBJ1-2; v_gene: TRBV12-3/TRBV12-4; abundance: many; d_gene: -; CDR3nt: TGTGCCAGCAGTCGACAGGCCGACTATGGCTACACCTTC; CDR3aa: CASSRQADYGYTF
j_gene: TRBJ2-7; v_gene: TRBV10-1; abundance: many; d_gene: TRBD1; CDR3nt: TGCGCCAGCAGTGGACCGGGACAGGGGGCTTCCGAGCAGTACTTC; CDR3aa: CASSGPGQGASEQYF
j_gene: TRBJ2-5; v_gene: TRBV12-3/TRBV12-4; abundance: many; d_gene: -; CDR3nt: TGTGCCAGCAGTTTAGGCTGGGGAGGACAAGAGACCCAGTACTTC; CDR3aa: CASSLGWGGQETQYF
j_gene: TRBJ2-7; v_gene: TRBV27; abundance: many; d_gene: -; CDR3nt: TGTGCCAGCAGTGCGAGCGGGCCAATTAGGGGCTACGAGCAGTACTTC; CDR3aa: CASSASGPIRGYEQYF
j_gene: TRBJ2-5; v_gene: TRBV5-1; abundance: many; d_gene: -; CDR3nt: TGCGCCAGCAGCTTGGGTAACGCTCAAGAGACCCAGTACTTC; CDR3aa: CASSLGNAQETQYF
j_gene: TRBJ1-1; v_gene: TRBV7-4; abundance: many; d_gene: TRBD1; CDR3nt: TGTGCCAGCAGCCATGGGACAGGGAGGTCCACTGAAGCTTTCTTT; CDR3aa: CASSHGTGRSTEAFF
j_gene: TRBJ2-7; v_gene: TRBV7-9; abundance: many; d_gene: -; CDR3nt: TGTGCCAGCAGCTTGGGCAGGGACGAGCAGTACTTC; CDR3aa: CASSLGRDEQYF
j_gene: TRBJ1-6; v_gene: TRBV7-2; abundance: few; d_gene: -; CDR3nt: TGTGCCAGCAGCTATACAGGGAATTCACCCCTCCACTTT; CDR3aa: CASSYTGNSPLHF
j_gene: TRBJ2-2; v_gene: TRBV7-3; abundance: many; d_gene: -; CDR3nt: TGTGCCAGCAGCTTAAAGGGGGCCGGGGAGCTGTTTTTT; CDR3aa: CASSLKGAGELFF